This T cell receptor (beta chain) was retrieved from a study of shared clonotypes between healthy human individuals. CDR1 KGHSH and CDR2 LQKENI come from the germline V gene. V lost 3 bases and J lost 4; bases outside the gene matches: 5. This CDR3 spans 15 amino acids. Clones were read by immunoSEQ multiplex PCR, and TCRdb kept only the in-frame ones, dropping some. The sample consists of about 1.5 million clones, around 98% of them appearing once. A word on this clone: The antigen remains unidentified.

Points from the study as a whole: Researchers sampled blood only, noting tissue repertoires likely differ.

Sequenced input: naive CD4+ T cells sorted from blood. Subset: CD45RA+ positively selected. The source is a man under 40 in good health. This chain connects TRBV18 to TRBJ2-5, with TRBD2 matching 10 bases. Here the CDR3 DNA reads TGTGCCAGCTCACCTGAAGCGGGAGGGCGAGAGACCCAGTACTTC. Its protein is CASSPEAGGRETQYF.